The 8 T cell receptor beta chains below were found in one sample sequenced in a study of cytomegalovirus exposure and HLA in healthy donors. The protocol was immunoSEQ multiplex PCR, while the TCRdb copy is restricted to in-frame clones and leaves out a portion. The sample consists of about 130,000 clones, just under 90% of them appearing once. The specimen was PBMCs. These receptors originate from a woman aged 25 to 45 in good health and CMV-seropositive.

The J gene is TRBJ2-3, the V gene TRBV10-3; D is unclear. The germline CDR1 and CDR2 sequences are ENHRY and SYGVKD. The germline V and J ends were trimmed by 0 bases and 6 bases, with 10 bases remaining between them. The CDR3 sequence is 14 residues long. The CDR3 DNA sequence: TGTGCCATCAGTGAGTCGACACGTGCGGATACGCAGTATTTT. Protein: CAISESTRADTQYF.

In its sample, this clone was seen once. The rearrangement links TRBV28 to TRBJ1-2; 10 bases fit TRBD1. Germline V CDR1 and CDR2: MDHEN, SYDVKM. V trimming: 6 bases; J trimming: 9 bases; junction bases outside the gene matches: 13. There are 15 residues in the CDR3. The chain's CDR3 is CASSSRRDRGASYTF. The CDR3 coding sequence is TGTGCCAGCAGCTCACGCCGGGACAGGGGTGCGAGCTACACCTTC.

In its sample, this clone was seen a few times. The CDR3 coding sequence is TGTGCCAGCTCCCCCCCCGGGAGGGCCTTCTACGAGCAGTACTTC. It translates to CASSPPGRAFYEQYF. The chain is built from TRBV27 and TRBJ2-7; TRBD2 aligns across 8 bases. Germline assignment: CDR1 MNHEY and CDR2 SMNVEV (reference sequence). This CDR3 spans 15 amino acids. The ends lost 8 bases at V and 3 bases at J; junction bases unmatched: 12.

V usage is TRBV28 and J usage is TRBJ2-6; tentatively, D is TRBD1 (6 bases). Trimming shortened V by 4 bases and J by 0 bases, and 25 bases separated the two germline ends. The germline V gene encodes CDR1 MDHEN and CDR2 SYDVKM. This CDR3 region has 21 residues. In DNA form, the CDR3 reads TGTGCCAGCAGTTACGACATTCTTTACAGGGATCGGAACTCTGGGGCCAACGTCCTGACTTTC. Protein sequence: CASSYDILYRDRNSGANVLTF.

The table lists this clone with a few counts. J is TRBJ1-2 and V is TRBV5-8, with 11 positions matching TRBD1. Germline-derived CDR1 and CDR2 are SGHTS and YDEGEE. V lost 2 bases and J lost 7; bases outside the gene matches: 4. The CDR3 length is 14 residues. The DNA for the CDR3 is TGTGCCAGCAGCTTCGGACAGGGGGCAGTTGGCTACACCTTC. Translated: CASSFGQGAVGYTF.

The CDR3 loop reads CASSEGVAIEQYF. Written as DNA, the CDR3 is TGTGCCAGCAGCGAGGGAGTAGCTATCGAGCAGTACTTC. The chain combines TRBV27 with TRBJ2-7; perhaps TRBD2 as D (5 bases). The germline V gene has CDR1 MNHEY and CDR2 SMNVEV (reference sequence). The ends were cut back, 6 bases at V and 6 bases at J, with 15 bases in the middle. This CDR3 comprises 13 residues.

The V and J genes are TRBV9 and TRBJ2-3; a weak D match, TRBD2 (5 bases). The CDR3 spans 15 residues. The germline V gene encodes CDR1 SGDLS and CDR2 YYNGEE. V lost 0 bases and J lost 3, with 11 bases in between. The CDR3 nucleotides read TGTGCCAGCAGCGTAGTAGAACGGGGAACAGATACGCAGTATTTT. Translated: CASSVVERGTDTQYF. The full variable domain, rest sourced from reference TRBV9 and TRBJ2-3, is DSGVTQTPKHLITATGQRVTLRCSPRSGDLSVYWYQQSLDQGLQFLIQYYNGEERAKGNILERFSAQQFPDLHSELNLSSLELGDSALYFCASSVVERGTDTQYFGPGTRLTVL.

The rearrangement joins TRBV13 to TRBJ1-3; D not certain. Germline assignment: CDR1 PRHDT and CDR2 FYEKMQ (reference sequence). Trimming took 0 bases from V and 3 from J, leaving 3 bases between them. CDR3 length equals 13 residues. DNA of the CDR3: TGTGCCAGCAGCTTAGGACTTGGAAACACCATATATTTT. Its protein is CASSLGLGNTIYF. The variable domain in full, with the rest retrieved from reference TRBV13 and TRBJ1-3, is AAGVIQSPRHLIKEKRETATLKCYPIPRHDTVYWYQQGPGQDPQFLISFYEKMQSDKGSIPDRFSAQQFSDYHSELNMSSLELGDSALYFCASSLGLGNTIYFGEGSWLTVV.